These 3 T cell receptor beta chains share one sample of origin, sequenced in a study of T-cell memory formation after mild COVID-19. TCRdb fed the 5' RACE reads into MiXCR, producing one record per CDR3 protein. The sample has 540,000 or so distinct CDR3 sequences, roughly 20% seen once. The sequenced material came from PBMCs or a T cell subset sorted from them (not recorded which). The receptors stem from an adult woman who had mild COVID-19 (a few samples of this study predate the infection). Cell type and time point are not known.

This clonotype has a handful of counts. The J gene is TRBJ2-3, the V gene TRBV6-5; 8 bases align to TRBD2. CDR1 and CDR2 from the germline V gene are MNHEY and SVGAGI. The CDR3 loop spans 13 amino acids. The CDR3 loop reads CVSSGGMADTQYF. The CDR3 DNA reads TGTGTCTCCAGCGGGGGTATGGCAGATACGCAGTATTTT.

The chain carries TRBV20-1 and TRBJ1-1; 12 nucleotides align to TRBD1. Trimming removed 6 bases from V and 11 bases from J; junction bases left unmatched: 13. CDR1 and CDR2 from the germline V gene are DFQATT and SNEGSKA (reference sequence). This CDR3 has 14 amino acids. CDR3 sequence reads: CSAGTGTGGSGAFF. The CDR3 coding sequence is TGCAGTGCCGGGACCGGGACAGGGGGCTCTGGGGCTTTCTTT.

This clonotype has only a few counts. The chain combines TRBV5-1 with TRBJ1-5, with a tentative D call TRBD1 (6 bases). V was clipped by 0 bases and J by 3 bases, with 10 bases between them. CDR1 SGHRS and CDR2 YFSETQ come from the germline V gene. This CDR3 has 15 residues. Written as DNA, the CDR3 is TGCGCCAGCAGCTTGGTCGGGGGCCTCAATCAGCCCCAGCATTTT. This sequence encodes CASSLVGGLNQPQHF.